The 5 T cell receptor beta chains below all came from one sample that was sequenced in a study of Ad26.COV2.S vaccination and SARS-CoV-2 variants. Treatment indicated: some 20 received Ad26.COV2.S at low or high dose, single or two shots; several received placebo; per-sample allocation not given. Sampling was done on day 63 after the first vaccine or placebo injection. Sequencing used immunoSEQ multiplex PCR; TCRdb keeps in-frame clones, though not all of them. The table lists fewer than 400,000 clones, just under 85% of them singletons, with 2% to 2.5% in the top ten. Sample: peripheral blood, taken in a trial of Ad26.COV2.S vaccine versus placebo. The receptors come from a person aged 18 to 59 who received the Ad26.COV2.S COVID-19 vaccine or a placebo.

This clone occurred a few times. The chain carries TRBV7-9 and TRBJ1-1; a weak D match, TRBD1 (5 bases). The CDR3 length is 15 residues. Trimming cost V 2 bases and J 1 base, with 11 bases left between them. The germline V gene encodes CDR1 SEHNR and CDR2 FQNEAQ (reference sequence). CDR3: CASSLLGLTNTEAFF. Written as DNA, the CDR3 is TGTGCCAGCAGCTTATTGGGACTCACGAACACTGAAGCTTTCTTT.

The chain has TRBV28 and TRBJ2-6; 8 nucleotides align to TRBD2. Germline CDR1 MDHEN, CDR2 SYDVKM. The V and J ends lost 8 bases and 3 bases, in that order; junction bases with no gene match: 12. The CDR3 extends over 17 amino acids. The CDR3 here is CASSSLAGGYGANVLTF. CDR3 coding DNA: TGTGCCAGCTCTTCCCTTGCGGGGGGTTATGGGGCCAACGTCCTGACTTTC.

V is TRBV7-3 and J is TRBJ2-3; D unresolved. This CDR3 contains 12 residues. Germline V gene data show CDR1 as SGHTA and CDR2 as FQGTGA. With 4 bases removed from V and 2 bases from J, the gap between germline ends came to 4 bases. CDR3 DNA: TGTGCCAGCAGCTCAAACACAGATACGCAGTATTTT. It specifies CASSSNTDTQYF.

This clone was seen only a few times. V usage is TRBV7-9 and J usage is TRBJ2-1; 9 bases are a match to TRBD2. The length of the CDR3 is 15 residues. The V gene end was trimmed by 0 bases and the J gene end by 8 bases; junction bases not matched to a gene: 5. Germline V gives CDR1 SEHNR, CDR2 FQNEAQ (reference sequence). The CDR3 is CASSLASGGVDEQFF. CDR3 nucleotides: TGTGCCAGCAGCTTAGCTAGCGGGGGAGTCGATGAGCAGTTCTTC. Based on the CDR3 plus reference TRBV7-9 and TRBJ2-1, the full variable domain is DTGVSQNPRHKITKRGQNVTFRCDPISEHNRLYWYRQTLGQGPEFLTYFQNEAQLEKSRLLSDRFSAERPKGSFSTLEIQRTEQGDSAMYLCASSLASGGVDEQFFGPGTRLTVL.

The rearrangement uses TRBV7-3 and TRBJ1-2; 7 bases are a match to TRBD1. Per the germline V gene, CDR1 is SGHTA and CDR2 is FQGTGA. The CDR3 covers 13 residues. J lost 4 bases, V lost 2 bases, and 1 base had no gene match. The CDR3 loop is CASSLDRAYGYTF. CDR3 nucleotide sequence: TGTGCCAGCAGCTTAGACAGGGCCTATGGCTACACCTTC. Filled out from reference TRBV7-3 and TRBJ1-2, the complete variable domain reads GAGVSQTPSNKVTEKGKYVELRCDPISGHTALYWYRQSLGQGPEFLIYFQGTGAADDSGLPNDRFFAVRPEGSVSTLKIQRTERGDSAVYLCASSLDRAYGYTFGSGTRLTVV.